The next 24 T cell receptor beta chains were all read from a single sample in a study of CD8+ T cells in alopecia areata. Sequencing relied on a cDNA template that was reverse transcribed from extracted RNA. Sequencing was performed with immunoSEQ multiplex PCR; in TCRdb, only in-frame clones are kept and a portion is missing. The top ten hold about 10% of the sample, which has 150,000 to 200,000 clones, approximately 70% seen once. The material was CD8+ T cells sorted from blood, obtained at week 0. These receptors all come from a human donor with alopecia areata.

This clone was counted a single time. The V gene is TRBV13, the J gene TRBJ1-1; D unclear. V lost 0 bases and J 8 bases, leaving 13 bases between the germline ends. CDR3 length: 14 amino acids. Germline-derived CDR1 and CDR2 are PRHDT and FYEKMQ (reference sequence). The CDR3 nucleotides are TGTGCCAGCAGCTTAGGTGGTTCCCCGCCGGAAGCTTTCTTT. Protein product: CASSLGGSPPEAFF.

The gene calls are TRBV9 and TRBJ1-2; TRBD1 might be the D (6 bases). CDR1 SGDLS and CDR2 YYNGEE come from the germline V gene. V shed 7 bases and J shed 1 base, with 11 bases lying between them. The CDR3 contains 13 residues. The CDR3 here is CASGQINNYGYTF. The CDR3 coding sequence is TGTGCCAGCGGACAGATCAATAACTATGGCTACACCTTC.

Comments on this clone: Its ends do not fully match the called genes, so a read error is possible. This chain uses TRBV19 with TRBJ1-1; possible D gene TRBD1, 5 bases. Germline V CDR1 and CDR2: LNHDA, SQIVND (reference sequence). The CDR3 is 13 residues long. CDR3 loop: CASSIGTNGAGSF. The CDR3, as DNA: TGTGCCAGTAGTATAGGCACAAACGGGGCGGGATCCTTT.

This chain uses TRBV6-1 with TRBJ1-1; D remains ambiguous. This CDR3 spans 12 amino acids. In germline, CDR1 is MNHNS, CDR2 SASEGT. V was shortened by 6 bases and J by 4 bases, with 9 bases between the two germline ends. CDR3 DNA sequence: TGTGCCAGCAGGGCAATGAGCACTGAAGCTTTCTTT. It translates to CASRAMSTEAFF.

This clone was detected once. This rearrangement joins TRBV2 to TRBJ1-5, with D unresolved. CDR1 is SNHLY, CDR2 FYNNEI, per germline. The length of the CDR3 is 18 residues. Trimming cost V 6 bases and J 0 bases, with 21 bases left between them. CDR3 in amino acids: CASSPEGSVKYSNQPQHF. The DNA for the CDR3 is TGTGCCAGCAGCCCTGAAGGCTCAGTTAAGTATAGCAATCAGCCCCAGCATTTT.

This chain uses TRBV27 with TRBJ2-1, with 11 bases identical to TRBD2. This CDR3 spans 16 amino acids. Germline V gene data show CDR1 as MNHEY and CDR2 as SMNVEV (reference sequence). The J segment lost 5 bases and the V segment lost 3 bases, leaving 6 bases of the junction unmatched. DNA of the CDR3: TGTGCCAGCAGTTTGCAACTAGCGGGGGTGCACAATGAGCAGTTCTTC. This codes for CASSLQLAGVHNEQFF.

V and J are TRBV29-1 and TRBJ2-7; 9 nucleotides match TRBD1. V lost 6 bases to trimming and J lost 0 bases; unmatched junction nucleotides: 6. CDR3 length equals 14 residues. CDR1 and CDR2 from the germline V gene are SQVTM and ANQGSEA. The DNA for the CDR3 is TGCAGCGTGGGACAGGGACCGAGCTCCTACGAGCAGTACTTC. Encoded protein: CSVGQGPSSYEQYF.

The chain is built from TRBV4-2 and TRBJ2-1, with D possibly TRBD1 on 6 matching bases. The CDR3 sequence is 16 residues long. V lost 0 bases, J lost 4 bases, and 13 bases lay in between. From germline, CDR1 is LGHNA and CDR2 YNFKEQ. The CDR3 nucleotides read TGTGCCAGCAGCCAAGAAGAGAGGGGGTTGTACAATGAGCAGTTCTTC. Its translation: CASSQEERGLYNEQFF.

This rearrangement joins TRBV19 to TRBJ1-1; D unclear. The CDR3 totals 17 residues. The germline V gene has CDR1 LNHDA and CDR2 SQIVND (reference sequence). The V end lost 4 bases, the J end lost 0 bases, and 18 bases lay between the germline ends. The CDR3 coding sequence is TGTGCCAGTAGTAGTACGAGTATAGGTTACGTGAACACTGAAGCTTTCTTT. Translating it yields CASSSTSIGYVNTEAFF. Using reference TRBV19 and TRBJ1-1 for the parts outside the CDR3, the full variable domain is DGGITQSPKYLFRKEGQNVTLSCEQNLNHDAMYWYRQDPGQGLRLIYYSQIVNDFQKGDIAEGYSVSREKKESFPLTVTSAQKNPTAFYLCASSSTSIGYVNTEAFFGQGTRLTVV.

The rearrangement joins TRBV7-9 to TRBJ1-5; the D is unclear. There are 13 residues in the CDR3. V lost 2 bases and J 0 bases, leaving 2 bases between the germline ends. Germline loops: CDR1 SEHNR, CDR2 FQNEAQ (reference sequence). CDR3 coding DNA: TGTGCCAGCAGCTTATCTAGCAATCAGCCCCAGCATTTT. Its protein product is CASSLSSNQPQHF. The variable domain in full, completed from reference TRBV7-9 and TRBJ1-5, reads DTGVSQNPRHKITKRGQNVTFRCDPISEHNRLYWYRQTLGQGPEFLTYFQNEAQLEKSRLLSDRFSAERPKGSFSTLEIQRTEQGDSAMYLCASSLSSNQPQHFGDGTRLSIL.

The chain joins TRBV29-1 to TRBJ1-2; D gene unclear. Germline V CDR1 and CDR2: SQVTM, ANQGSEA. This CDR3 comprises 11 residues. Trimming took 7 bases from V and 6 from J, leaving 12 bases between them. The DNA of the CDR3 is TGCAGCGCAATCATGGGGAATGGCTACACCTTC. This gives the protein CSAIMGNGYTF.

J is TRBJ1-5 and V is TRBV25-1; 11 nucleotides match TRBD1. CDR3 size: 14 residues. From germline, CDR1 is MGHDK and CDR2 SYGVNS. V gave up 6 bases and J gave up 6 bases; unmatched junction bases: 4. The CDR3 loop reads CASSPGTGGQPQHF. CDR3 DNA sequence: TGTGCCAGCAGCCCGGGGACAGGGGGTCAGCCCCAGCATTTT.

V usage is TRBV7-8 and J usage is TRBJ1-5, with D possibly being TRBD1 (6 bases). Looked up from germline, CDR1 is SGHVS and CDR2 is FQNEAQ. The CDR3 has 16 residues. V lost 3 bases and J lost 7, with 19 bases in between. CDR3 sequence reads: CASSLLSQGRGQPQHF. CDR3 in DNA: TGTGCCAGCAGCTTGCTTTCCCAGGGGAGAGGGCAGCCCCAGCATTTT.

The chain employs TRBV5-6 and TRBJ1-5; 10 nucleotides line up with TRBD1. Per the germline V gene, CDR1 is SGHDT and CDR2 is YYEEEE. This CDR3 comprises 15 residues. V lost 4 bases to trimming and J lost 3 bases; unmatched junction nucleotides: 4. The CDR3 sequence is CASSEGQGSNQPQHF. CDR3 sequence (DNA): TGTGCCAGCAGCGAGGGACAGGGGTCCAATCAGCCCCAGCATTTT.

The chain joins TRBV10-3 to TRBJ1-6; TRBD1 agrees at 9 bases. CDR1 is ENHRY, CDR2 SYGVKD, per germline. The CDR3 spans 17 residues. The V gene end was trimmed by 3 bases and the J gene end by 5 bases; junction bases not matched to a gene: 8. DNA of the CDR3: TGTGCCATCAGTGACTCCGGACAGGGGCTAAATAATTCACCCCTCCACTTT. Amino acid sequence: CAISDSGQGLNNSPLHF.

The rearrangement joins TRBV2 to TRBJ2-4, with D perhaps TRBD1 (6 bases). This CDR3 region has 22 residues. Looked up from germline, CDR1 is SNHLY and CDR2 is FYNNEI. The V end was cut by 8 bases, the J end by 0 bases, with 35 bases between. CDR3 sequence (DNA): TGTGCCAGCCATAAACCCCAAACCAGACAGTCGGGACATCCACTAGCCAAAAACATTCAGTACTTC. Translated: CASHKPQTRQSGHPLAKNIQYF.

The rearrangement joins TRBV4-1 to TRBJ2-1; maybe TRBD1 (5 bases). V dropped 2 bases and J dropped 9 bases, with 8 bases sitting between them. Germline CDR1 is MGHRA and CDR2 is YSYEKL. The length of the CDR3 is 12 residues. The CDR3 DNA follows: TGCGCCAGCAGCCAACAGGGTGGTGAGCAGTTCTTC. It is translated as CASSQQGGEQFF.

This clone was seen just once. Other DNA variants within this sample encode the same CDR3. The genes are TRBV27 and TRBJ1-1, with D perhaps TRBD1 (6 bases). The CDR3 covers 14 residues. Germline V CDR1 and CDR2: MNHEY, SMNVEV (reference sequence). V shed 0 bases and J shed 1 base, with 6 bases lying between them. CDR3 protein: CASSLSGGNTEAFF. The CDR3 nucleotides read TGTGCCAGCAGTTTATCAGGGGGGAACACTGAAGCTTTCTTT.

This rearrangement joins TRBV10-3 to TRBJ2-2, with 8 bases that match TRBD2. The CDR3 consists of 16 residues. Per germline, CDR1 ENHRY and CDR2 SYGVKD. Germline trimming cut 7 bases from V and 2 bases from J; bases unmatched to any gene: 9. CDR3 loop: CAITENSGKNTGELFF. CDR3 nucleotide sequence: TGTGCCATCACGGAGAATAGCGGGAAAAACACCGGGGAGCTGTTTTTT.

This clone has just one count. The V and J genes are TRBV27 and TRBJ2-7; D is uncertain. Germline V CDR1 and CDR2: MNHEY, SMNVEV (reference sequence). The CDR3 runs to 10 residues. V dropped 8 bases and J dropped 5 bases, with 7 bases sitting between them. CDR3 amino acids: CASGGNEQYF. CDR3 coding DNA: TGTGCCAGCGGTGGAAACGAGCAGTACTTC.

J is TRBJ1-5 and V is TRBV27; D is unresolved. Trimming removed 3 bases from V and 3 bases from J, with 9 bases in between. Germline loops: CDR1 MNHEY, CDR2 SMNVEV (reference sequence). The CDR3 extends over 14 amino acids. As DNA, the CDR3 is TGTGCCAGCAGTTTCGGGATGACCAATCAGCCCCAGCATTTT. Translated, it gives CASSFGMTNQPQHF.

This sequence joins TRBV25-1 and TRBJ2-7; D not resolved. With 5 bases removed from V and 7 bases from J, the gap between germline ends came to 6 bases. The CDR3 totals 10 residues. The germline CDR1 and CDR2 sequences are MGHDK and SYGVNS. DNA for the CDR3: TGTGCCAGCAGTCTTGGTGAGCAGTACTTC. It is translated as CASSLGEQYF.

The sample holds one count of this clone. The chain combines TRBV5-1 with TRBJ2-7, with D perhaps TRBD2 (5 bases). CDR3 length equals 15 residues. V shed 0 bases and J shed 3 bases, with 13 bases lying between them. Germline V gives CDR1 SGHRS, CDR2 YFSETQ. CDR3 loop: CASSLDAGGGYEQYF. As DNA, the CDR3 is TGCGCCAGCAGCTTGGACGCGGGTGGAGGCTACGAGCAGTACTTC.

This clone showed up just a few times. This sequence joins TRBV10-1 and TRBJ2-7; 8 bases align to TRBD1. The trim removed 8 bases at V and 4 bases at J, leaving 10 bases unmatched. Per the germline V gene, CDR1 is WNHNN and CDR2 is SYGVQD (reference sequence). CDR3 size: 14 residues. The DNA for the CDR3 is TGCGCCAGCTCGGACAGGGCGAGGATGTACGAGCAGTACTTC. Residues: CASSDRARMYEQYF.